The 20 T cell receptor beta chains below come from one sample, sequenced in a study of T cells in Graves' hyperthyroidism and ophthalmopathy. The TCR beta CDR3 regions underwent amplification using RNA transcripts as the source. Researchers ran a first-round RT-PCR on the TCR CDR3 using the HTBI primer set. TCRdb re-analysed the multiplex PCR reads in MiXCR, keeping a single row per CDR3 protein. The sample has roughly 500,000 distinct CDR3 sequences, about half seen once; the top ten hold 15% to 20%. Sequencing was performed on peripheral blood or thyroid tissue (not recorded which). Source of these receptors: an adult woman with Graves' disease, either hyperthyroidism or ophthalmopathy (not recorded which).

To note about this clonotype: The junction departs from germline at one end; a sequencing error may be responsible. The CDR3 bases are TGTGCCAGTAGTAAAGGGGCAGCGCAAGGGACCCAGTACTTC. This translates into CASSKGAAQGTQYF. The chain recombines TRBV19 with TRBJ2-5; D is perhaps TRBD1 (5 bases). The CDR3 runs to 14 residues. Looked up from germline, CDR1 is LNHDA and CDR2 is SQIVND (reference sequence).

The CDR3 DNA reads TGTGCCAGCAGCTCCGACAGGCGCACTGAAGCTTTCTTT. Translated, it gives CASSSDRRTEAFF. V and J are TRBV5-5 and TRBJ1-1; a possible D gene is TRBD1 (6 bases). The V gene's germline CDR1 is SGHKS and CDR2 YYEKEE (reference sequence). The CDR3 extends over 13 amino acids. Trimming left V 3 bases short and J 4 bases short, with 10 bases between.

This clonotype appeared many times. This chain uses TRBV7-9 with TRBJ1-4; D remains unclear. The length of the CDR3 is 13 residues. Germline values: CDR1 SEHNR, CDR2 FQNEAQ (reference sequence). Trimming left V 4 bases short and J 7 bases short, with 10 bases between. CDR3 sequence (DNA): TGTGCCAGCAGCTCCCGGACGGGTGAAAAACTGTTTTTT. Residues: CASSSRTGEKLFF.

This rearrangement joins TRBV25-1 to TRBJ2-1; a weak D match, TRBD2 (6 bases). The CDR3 sequence is 13 residues long. Germline V lookup: CDR1 MGHDK, CDR2 SYGVNS. The germline V and J ends were trimmed by 2 bases and 8 bases, with 10 bases remaining between them. For the CDR3, the DNA is TGTGCCAGCAGTGAAGCGGGACTGGATGAGCAGTTCTTC. Its protein is CASSEAGLDEQFF. Variable domain in full (rest from reference TRBV25-1 and TRBJ2-1): EADIYQTPRYLVIGTGKKITLECSQTMGHDKMYWYQQDPGMELHLIHYSYGVNSTEKGDLSSESTVSRIRTEHFPLTLESARPSHTSQYLCASSEAGLDEQFFGPGTRLTVL.

This rearrangement joins TRBV7-8 to TRBJ2-2; 9 nucleotides agree with TRBD2. Germline trimming cut 5 bases from V and 5 bases from J; bases unmatched to any gene: 12. The germline V gene has CDR1 SGHVS and CDR2 FQNEAQ. This CDR3 region has 17 residues. As DNA, the CDR3 is TGTGCCAGCAGCCGGATAGGGCTAGCGGGGAGTACCGGGGAGCTGTTTTTT. Amino acids: CASSRIGLAGSTGELFF.

This chain uses TRBV11-1 with TRBJ2-7; no clear D gene. V was cut by 5 bases and J by 2 bases, with 16 bases left in between. This CDR3 comprises 15 residues. Per the germline V gene, CDR1 is SGHAT and CDR2 is FQDESV (reference sequence). CDR3 sequence (DNA): TGTGCCAGCAGCCCGCTATGGACGGGCCCCTACGAGCAGTACTTC. Translating gives CASSPLWTGPYEQYF.

Comments on this clonotype: The junction and the germline gene differ at one end; a read error may be behind it. The gene calls are TRBV19 and TRBJ1-2, with D possibly matching TRBD1 (5 bases). CDR1 LNHDA and CDR2 SQIVND come from the germline V gene (reference sequence). This CDR3 comprises 13 residues. CDR3 residues: CASSMGGTYGYTF. The DNA for the CDR3 is TGCGCAAGTTCGATGGGGGGGACCTATGGCTACACCTTC.

In its sample, this clonotype was seen many times. This chain uses TRBV7-3 with TRBJ2-2; D ambiguous. The germline V gene encodes CDR1 SGHTA and CDR2 FQGTGA. Trimming took 6 bases from V and 6 from J, leaving 11 bases between them. CDR3 length: 13 amino acids. CDR3 amino acids: CASSRSVPGELFF. CDR3 bases: TGTGCCAGCAGTCGTTCCGTCCCCGGGGAGCTGTTTTTT.

Note on this clonotype: Since no conserved phenylalanine or tryptophan closes the CDR3, a read error is the likely cause. The DNA is left out, because the CDR3 cannot be placed on it with certainty; the CDR3 is given as TCRdb lists it. This chain connects TRBV12-3 or TRBV12-4 to TRBJ2-6. Both ends counted, the CDR3 spans 8 residues. The CDR3 region is CASSSLTS.

This clonotype was detected many times. The chain is built from TRBV7-9 and TRBJ1-5, with 7 nucleotides matching TRBD1. V was pared by 5 bases and J by 1 base, with 5 bases of the junction left unmatched. The CDR3 has 15 amino acids. Germline V lookup: CDR1 SEHNR, CDR2 FQNEAQ (reference sequence). The CDR3 spells CASSPTGDSNQPQHF. The DNA of the CDR3 is TGTGCCAGCAGCCCTACAGGGGACAGCAATCAGCCCCAGCATTTT.

There are many counts of this clonotype. The chain couples TRBV11-2 to TRBJ1-6, with D unclear. This CDR3 is 13 amino acids long. V was clipped by 3 bases and J by 5 bases, with 5 bases between them. CDR1 is SGHAT and CDR2 is FQNNGV in the germline V gene. Here the CDR3 DNA reads TGTGCCAGCAGCTTGACGGATAATTCACCCCTCCACTTT. It yields the protein CASSLTDNSPLHF.

This clonotype was observed at least ten times. The chain links TRBV3-1 to TRBJ2-7, with D perhaps given as TRBD1 or TRBD2 (5 bases each). This CDR3 comprises 14 residues. Germline lookup yields CDR1 LGHDT and CDR2 YNNKEL (reference sequence). V was shortened by 1 base and J by 7 bases, with 14 bases between the two germline ends. CDR3 amino acids: CASSQAGTDWEQYF. Written as DNA, the CDR3 is TGTGCCAGCAGCCAAGCCGGGACGGACTGGGAGCAGTACTTC.

The rearrangement links TRBV6-1 to TRBJ2-7; 11 positions match TRBD1. CDR1 is MNHNS and CDR2 is SASEGT in the germline V gene. This CDR3 is 16 amino acids long. V trimming: 8 bases; J trimming: 7 bases; junction bases outside the gene matches: 16. The CDR3, as DNA: TGTGCCAGCTCATCCGTGGCCGGACAGGGGGCGCGGGAGCAGTACTTC. This codes for CASSSVAGQGAREQYF.

The chain uses TRBV7-9 and TRBJ1-1; possible D gene TRBD1, 5 bases. The CDR3 has 15 amino acids. V lost 5 bases and J lost 1, with 14 bases in between. Germline CDR1 is SEHNR and CDR2 is FQNEAQ (reference sequence). CDR3 in DNA: TGTGCCAGCAGCGACACGGGACGGCGGAACACTGAAGCTTTCTTT. As protein: CASSDTGRRNTEAFF.

The chain combines TRBV11-2 with TRBJ2-7, with no clear D. From germline, CDR1 is SGHAT and CDR2 FQNNGV. V lost 6 bases and J 12 bases, leaving 6 bases between the germline ends. The CDR3 is made up of 8 amino acids. CDR3 in amino acids: CASSRRYF. DNA for the CDR3: TGTGCCAGCAGTCGACGGTACTTC.

Many counts were recorded for this clonotype. V is TRBV12-3 or TRBV12-4 and J is TRBJ1-4; D remains ambiguous. This CDR3 is 14 amino acids long. Trimming stripped 5 bases from V and 0 bases from J, with 7 bases between. CDR3 sequence (DNA): TGTGCCAGCAGTCGGGATGCAACTAATGAAAAACTGTTTTTT. This gives the protein CASSRDATNEKLFF.

The chain couples TRBV20-1 to TRBJ2-5; 8 bases map to TRBD2. Losses at the gene ends were 4 bases for V and 7 bases for J; bases not matched to a gene: 11. Per the germline V gene, CDR1 is DFQATT and CDR2 is SNEGSKA (reference sequence). CDR3 length: 14 residues. The CDR3 loop is CSANLPGGGGTQYF. The CDR3 DNA reads TGCAGTGCTAACCTCCCGGGGGGGGGAGGGACCCAGTACTTC.

The rearrangement uses TRBV20-1 and TRBJ1-2; the D is unclear. V was clipped by 1 base and J by 8 bases, with 11 bases between them. The CDR3 is 12 residues long. In germline, CDR1 is DFQATT, CDR2 SNEGSKA (reference sequence). The CDR3 region is CSARVKGEGYTF. Written as DNA, the CDR3 is TGCAGTGCTAGAGTCAAGGGAGAGGGCTACACCTTC.

The chain carries TRBV15 and TRBJ2-7, with D possibly matching TRBD1 (6 bases). Deletions cut 2 bases from V and 0 bases from J, with 14 bases between. There are 16 residues in the CDR3. Germline V lookup: CDR1 LNHNV, CDR2 YYDKDF (reference sequence). DNA of the CDR3: TGTGCCACCAGCAGATACCCAAGGACAGTCTCCTACGAGCAGTACTTC. Protein: CATSRYPRTVSYEQYF. Complete variable domain (other parts from reference TRBV15 and TRBJ2-7): DAMVIQNPRYQVTQFGKPVTLSCSQTLNHNVMYWYQQKSSQAPKLLFHYYDKDFNNEADTPDNFQSRRPNTSFCFLDIRSPGLGDTAMYLCATSRYPRTVSYEQYFGPGTRLTVT.

This clonotype was detected ten times or more. V usage is TRBV4-2 and J usage is TRBJ1-1, with 10 nucleotides matching TRBD1. Germline CDR1 is LGHNA and CDR2 is YNFKEQ. CDR3 size: 14 residues. The trim removed 5 bases at V and 1 base at J, leaving 1 base unmatched. CDR3: CASSGQGGNTEAFF. CDR3 bases: TGTGCCAGCAGCGGACAGGGGGGGAACACTGAAGCTTTCTTT.